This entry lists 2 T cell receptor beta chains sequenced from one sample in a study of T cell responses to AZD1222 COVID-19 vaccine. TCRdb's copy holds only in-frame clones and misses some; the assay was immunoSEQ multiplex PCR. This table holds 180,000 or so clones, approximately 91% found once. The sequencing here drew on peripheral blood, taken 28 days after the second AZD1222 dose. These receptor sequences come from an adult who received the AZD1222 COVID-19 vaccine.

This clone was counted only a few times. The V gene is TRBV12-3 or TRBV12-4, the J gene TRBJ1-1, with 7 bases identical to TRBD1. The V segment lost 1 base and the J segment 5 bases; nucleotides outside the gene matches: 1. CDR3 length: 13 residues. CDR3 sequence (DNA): TGTGCCAGCAGTTTAGAACAGGGGACTGAAGCTTTCTTT. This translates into CASSLEQGTEAFF.

The CDR3 DNA reads TGTGCCAGCAGGGCCGCCGGGGGGCTCTATGGCTACACCTTC. Protein product: CASRAAGGLYGYTF. This chain connects TRBV6-5 to TRBJ1-2; a weak D match, TRBD1 (6 bases). The CDR3 sequence is 14 residues long. V was shortened by 6 bases and J by 4 bases, with 15 bases between the two germline ends. Per germline, CDR1 MNHEY and CDR2 SVGAGI.